One sample yielded the 14 T cell receptor beta chains listed below, sequenced in a study of cytomegalovirus exposure and HLA in healthy donors. Primers for the PCR totalled 60 Vbeta and 13 Jbeta. Profiling relied on immunoSEQ multiplex PCR, and the TCRdb table lists in-frame clones only, not all of them. Of some 98,000 clones listed, roughly 70% are singletons. The sample taken for sequencing was PBMCs. These TCRs come from a man in his forties or fifties in good health and CMV-seronegative.

The chain carries TRBV10-3 and TRBJ2-7; 8 positions match TRBD2. The CDR3 is 17 amino acids. Germline V lookup: CDR1 ENHRY, CDR2 SYGVKD. V shed 6 bases and J 7 bases; nucleotides not matched to a gene: 20. Written as DNA, the CDR3 is TGTGCCATCAGCGACAACACCGTTGGGGGACTAGGTGGTGAGCAGTACTTC. The encoded protein is CAISDNTVGGLGGEQYF.

The gene calls are TRBV21-1 and TRBJ2-7; the table's D call TRBD1 went unverified against the DNA. TRBV21-1 is termed a pseudogene. The CDR3 covers 17 residues. The CDR3 coding sequence is TGTGCCAGCACCAAACCCCAGCAGGGGATTATCTCCTACGAGCAGTACTTC. This encodes CASTKPQQGIISYEQYF.

The chain couples TRBV10-3 to TRBJ2-5; possible D gene TRBD2, 6 bases. The J call is doubtful: the DNA matches TRBJ2-7 better. The CDR3 totals 15 residues. Per the germline V gene, CDR1 is ENHRY and CDR2 is SYGVKD. CDR3 sequence: CAISGGAGSGYEQYF. CDR3 DNA sequence: TGTGCCATCAGCGGCGGGGCTGGTAGCGGCTACGAGCAGTACTTC.

V usage is TRBV4-1 and J usage is TRBJ2-7, with D hard to call. This CDR3 has 15 residues. The germline V gene has CDR1 MGHRA and CDR2 YSYEKL. V was shortened by 0 bases and J by 3 bases, with 12 bases between the two germline ends. CDR3 loop: CASSQDVTAGYEQYF. Written as DNA, the CDR3 is TGCGCCAGCAGCCAAGATGTAACGGCAGGCTACGAGCAGTACTTC.

This clone was counted between two and nine times. The chain combines TRBV27 with TRBJ1-1; D perhaps matches TRBD1 (5 bases). Germline V gene data show CDR1 as MNHEY and CDR2 as SMNVEV (reference sequence). Trimming shortened V by 3 bases and J by 0 bases, and 11 bases separated the two germline ends. This CDR3 has 15 residues. This chain's CDR3 is CASSLETGLNTEAFF. In DNA form, the CDR3 reads TGTGCCAGCAGTTTGGAAACAGGCTTGAACACTGAAGCTTTCTTT.

The chain links TRBV7-2 to TRBJ2-7; the D gene is possibly TRBD2 (6 bases). Germline CDR1 is SGHTA and CDR2 is FQGNSA. Trimming took 4 bases from V and 7 from J, leaving 23 bases between them. This CDR3 region has 16 residues. CDR3 coding DNA: TGTGCCAGCAGCTCTCGCCGTGGGGCGGGTGGAGGGGAGCAGTACTTC. It specifies CASSSRRGAGGGEQYF.

The rearrangement uses TRBV5-4 and TRBJ2-3; unclear D gene. The CDR3 has 15 amino acids. CDR1 SGHNT and CDR2 YYREEE come from the germline V gene (reference sequence). Trimming left V 0 bases short and J 2 bases short, with 10 bases between. CDR3 nucleotides: TGTGCCAGCAGCTTGGATCCGAAGCACACAGATACGCAGTATTTT. Translated, it gives CASSLDPKHTDTQYF.

V usage is TRBV28 and J usage is TRBJ2-5; D is possibly TRBD1 (6 bases). Germline V gene sequence: CDR1 MDHEN, CDR2 SYDVKM. Trimming shortened V by 0 bases and J by 0 bases, and 11 bases separated the two germline ends. There are 16 residues in the CDR3. The CDR3 DNA is TGTGCCAGCAGTTTATGGGACAGAAACGACCAAGAGACCCAGTACTTC. Its protein is CASSLWDRNDQETQYF.

V usage is TRBV7-2 and J usage is TRBJ2-2, with TRBD2 matching over 9 bases. Trimming removed 3 bases from V and 6 bases from J; junction bases left unmatched: 2. Looked up from germline, CDR1 is SGHTA and CDR2 is FQGNSA. CDR3 size: 14 residues. The CDR3 loop is CASSLGLAAGELFF. The CDR3 DNA reads as TGTGCCAGCAGCTTGGGACTAGCCGCCGGGGAGCTGTTTTTT.

This clone was counted only a few times. The chain recombines TRBV28 with TRBJ2-5; possibly TRBD2 for D (6 bases). Near its end, the DNA agrees better with TRBJ2-7, so the J call may be wrong. CDR3 length: 17 amino acids. CDR1 is MDHEN and CDR2 is SYDVKM in the germline V gene. In nucleotides, the CDR3 is TGTGCCAGCGCGGGACGCCGGAGGCTAGCCAAGAACTACGAGCAGTACTTC. Translation: CASAGRRRLAKNYEQYF.

The chain employs TRBV6-5 and TRBJ2-1, with 8 bases lining up with TRBD2. The CDR3 spans 14 residues. Germline values: CDR1 MNHEY, CDR2 SVGAGI. J gave up 14 bases and V 5 bases, and 14 bases lay outside the gene matches. The CDR3 loop reads CASSLGWKAGEEFF. CDR3 nucleotide sequence: TGTGCCAGCAGTCTTGGGTGGAAAGCGGGAGAGGAGTTCTTC.

The genes are TRBV14 and TRBJ1-5; 7 bases agree with TRBD1. Germline CDR1 and CDR2: SGHDN and FVKESK. Trimming took 0 bases from V and 8 from J; bases not matched to a gene: 13. This CDR3 spans 17 amino acids. The CDR3 sequence is CASSQDSRTGLLKPQHF. CDR3 DNA: TGTGCCAGCAGCCAAGATAGTCGGACAGGACTTCTGAAGCCCCAGCATTTT.

V is TRBV5-1 and J is TRBJ1-3; no clear D gene. Looked up from germline, CDR1 is SGHRS and CDR2 is YFSETQ. V was trimmed by 3 bases and J by 2 bases, leaving 15 bases between them. The CDR3 loop spans 16 amino acids. This chain's CDR3 is CASSWAPREAGNTIYF. The DNA for the CDR3 is TGCGCCAGCAGCTGGGCCCCGAGGGAAGCTGGAAACACCATATATTTT.

This clone occurred once. The rearrangement uses TRBV7-2 and TRBJ1-4; D may be TRBD1 (5 bases). The germline V gene encodes CDR1 SGHTA and CDR2 FQGNSA. CDR3 size: 14 residues. Trimming took off 3 bases at V and 7 bases at J, with 12 bases between the two ends. The CDR3 coding sequence is TGTGCCAGCAGCTTGGGGGGACCGGGTGAAAAACTGTTTTTT. It codes for CASSLGGPGEKLFF.